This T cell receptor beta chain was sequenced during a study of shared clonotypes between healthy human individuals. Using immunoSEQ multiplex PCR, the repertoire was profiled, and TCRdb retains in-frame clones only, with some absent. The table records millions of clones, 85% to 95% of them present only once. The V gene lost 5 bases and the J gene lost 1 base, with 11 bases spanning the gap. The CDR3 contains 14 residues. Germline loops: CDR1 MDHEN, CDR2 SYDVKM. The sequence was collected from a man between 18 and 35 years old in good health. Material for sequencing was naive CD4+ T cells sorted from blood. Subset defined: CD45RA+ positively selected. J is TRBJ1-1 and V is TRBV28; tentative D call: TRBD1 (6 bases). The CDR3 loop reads CASSTGQRNTEAFF. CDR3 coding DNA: TGTGCCAGCAGTACAGGGCAGAGGAACACTGAAGCTTTCTTT. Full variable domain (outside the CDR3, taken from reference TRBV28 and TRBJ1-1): DVKVTQSSRYLVKRTGEKVFLECVQDMDHENMFWYRQDPGLGLRLIYFSYDVKMKEKGDIPEGYSVSREKKERFSLILESASTNQTSMYLCASSTGQRNTEAFFGQGTRLTVV.